This T cell receptor (beta chain) was observed in a study of blood T cell repertoires in COVID-19. Study at large: Material from acute and convalescent COVID-19 was sourced from the United States, Italy and Spain. Sources were T cells, B-cell-depleted T cells, or PBMCs; the material itself was cDNA or gDNA.

V was pared by 5 bases and J by 2 bases, with 11 bases between. Looked up from germline, CDR1 is LNHDA and CDR2 is SQIVND (reference sequence). The CDR3 length is 14 residues. Original handling: How many nucleated cells were present was estimated from reference gene primer amplification. Using immunoSEQ multiplex PCR, the repertoire was profiled, and TCRdb retains in-frame clones only, with some absent. V, J and clone size are those of that table, while D and trimming were read from the DNA. This sample carries some 260,000 clones, over 70% of them seen once, and the ten largest clones take 3% to 3.5%.

The chain is built from TRBV19 and TRBJ2-3; tentative D call: TRBD1 (5 bases). Specimen: peripheral blood. This clonotype was obtained from a woman older than 75 with acute or convalescent COVID-19. The CDR3 protein is CASSPTGVTDTQYF. CDR3 DNA sequence: TGTGCCAGTAGTCCCACAGGAGTCACAGATACGCAGTATTTT. Supplemented by reference TRBV19 and TRBJ2-3, the full variable domain reads DGGITQSPKYLFRKEGQNVTLSCEQNLNHDAMYWYRQDPGQGLRLIYYSQIVNDFQKGDIAEGYSVSREKKESFPLTVTSAQKNPTAFYLCASSPTGVTDTQYFGPGTRLTVL.